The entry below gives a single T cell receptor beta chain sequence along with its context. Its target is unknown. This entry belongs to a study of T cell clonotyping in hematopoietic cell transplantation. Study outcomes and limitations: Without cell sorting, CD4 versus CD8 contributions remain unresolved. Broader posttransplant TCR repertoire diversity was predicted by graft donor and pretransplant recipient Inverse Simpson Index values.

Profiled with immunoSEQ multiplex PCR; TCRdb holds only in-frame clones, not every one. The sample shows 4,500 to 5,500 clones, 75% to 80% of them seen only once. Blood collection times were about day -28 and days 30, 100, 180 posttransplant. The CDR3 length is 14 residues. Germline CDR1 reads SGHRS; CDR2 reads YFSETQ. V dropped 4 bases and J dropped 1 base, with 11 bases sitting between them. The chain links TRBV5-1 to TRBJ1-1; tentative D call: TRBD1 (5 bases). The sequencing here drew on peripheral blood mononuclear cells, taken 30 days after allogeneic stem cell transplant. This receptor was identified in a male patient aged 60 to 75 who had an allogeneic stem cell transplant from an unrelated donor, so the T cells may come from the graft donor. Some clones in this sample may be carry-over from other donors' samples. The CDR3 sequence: CASSAGGPNTEAFF. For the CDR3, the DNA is TGCGCCAGCAGCGCCGGGGGACCGAACACTGAAGCTTTCTTT. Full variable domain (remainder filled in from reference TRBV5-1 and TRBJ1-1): KAGVTQTPRYLIKTRGQQVTLSCSPISGHRSVSWYQQTPGQGLQFLFEYFSETQRNKGNFPGRFSGRQFSNSRSEMNVSTLELGDSALYLCASSAGGPNTEAFFGQGTRLTVV.